The rows below give T cell receptor beta chains drawn from one sample of a study of blood T cell repertoires in COVID-19. Here immunoSEQ multiplex PCR was the method, and the copy in TCRdb shows in-frame clones only, minus some. This table holds around 100,000 clones, around 90% found once. The sequenced sample consisted of peripheral blood. The receptors shown here come from a man aged 45-60 years with active COVID-19. CDR3s include the opening cysteine and the closing phenylalanine or tryptophan.

J,V,length,CDR3
TRBJ2-1,TRBV18,16,CASSPAWGGDYREQFF
TRBJ2-7,TRBV5-6,16,CASSQLGQGSSYEQYF
TRBJ2-7,TRBV27,14,CASSLQGWDYEQYF
TRBJ2-7,TRBV4-1,13,CASSQIGAYEQYF
TRBJ2-7,TRBV7-9,12,CASSRDSNEQYF
TRBJ2-7,TRBV5-1,16,CASSLASGTRSYEQYF
TRBJ1-5,TRBV18,14,CASSPPGGNQPQHF
TRBJ2-2,TRBV27,18,CASSLFDLGTGVPGELFF
TRBJ2-2,TRBV7-6,15,CASSSTGLGTGELFF
TRBJ2-5,TRBV7-9,13,CASSYDPYGAQYF
TRBJ2-7,TRBV2,13,CASSENTAYEQYF
TRBJ2-7,TRBV5-8,12,CASSFMSYEQYF
TRBJ2-7,TRBV30,13,CAWSLGGTGEQYF
TRBJ2-1,TRBV7-2,15,CASSAAGQGFGEQFF
TRBJ1-5,TRBV15,15,CATSPTGTSNQPQHF
TRBJ2-3,TRBV9,14,CASSVGSGGDTQYF
TRBJ1-1,TRBV30,16,CAWSRWGELKNTEAFF
TRBJ1-2,TRBV5-1,14,CASSSSQGIYGYTF
TRBJ1-1,TRBV6-5,15,CASSYSGQGATEAFF
TRBJ2-1,TRBV19,15,CASSITAEARDEQFF
TRBJ1-1,TRBV7-9,13,CASSLGGIAEAFF
TRBJ2-5,TRBV13,14,CASSPGLPERTQYF
TRBJ2-7,TRBV27,16,CASSPSGQEIFYEQYF
TRBJ2-7,TRBV5-1,13,CASSNTGAGEQYF
TRBJ2-7,TRBV5-6,15,CASSPIGQGGYEQYF
TRBJ1-1,TRBV7-2,12,CASSFQGLEAFF
TRBJ2-1,TRBV7-3,16,CASSLAGAPSYNEQFF
TRBJ1-3,TRBV29-1,14,CSVWTGGSGNTIYF
TRBJ1-1,TRBV9,14,CASSVQGGSTEAFF
TRBJ2-7,TRBV14,17,CASSRSVGFPSTYEQYF
TRBJ1-1,TRBV11-3,14,CASSLDGVNTEAFF
TRBJ1-4,TRBV5-5,17,CASSLLRGQGTNEKLFF
TRBJ2-7,TRBV3-1/TRBV3-2,15,CASSLGEGLAVEQYF
TRBJ2-5,TRBV4-1,15,CASSRGGTNQETQYF
TRBJ2-7,TRBV19,14,CASIFTGDLYEQYF
TRBJ2-1,TRBV6-4,14,CASSLDSSYNEQFF
TRBJ2-3,TRBV4-2,17,CASSPRASGGRTDTQYF
TRBJ1-1,TRBV19,17,CASRAGTGGEMNTEAFF
TRBJ1-5,TRBV10-3,13,CAIKQGAAQPQHF
TRBJ2-3,TRBV23-1,17,CASSQSSPVANTDTQYF
TRBJ1-2,TRBV6-5,13,CASSWTGQNGYTF
TRBJ2-7,TRBV5-1,14,CASSLADRSYEQYF
TRBJ2-5,TRBV5-1,15,CASSRGTSGQETQYF
TRBJ1-3,TRBV6-5,14,CASRRGTEGNTIYF
TRBJ2-4,TRBV7-2,13,CASSLPGKNIQYF
TRBJ2-1,TRBV5-4,15,CASREGTGVVNEQFF